This TCR beta chain came from a study of cytomegalovirus exposure and HLA in healthy donors. Germline loops: CDR1 KGHSH, CDR2 LQKENI. V was trimmed by 2 bases and J by 1 base, leaving 3 bases between them. This CDR3 contains 13 residues. PCR used 60 Vbeta primers and 13 Jbeta primers. Repertoires were generated with immunoSEQ multiplex PCR, while TCRdb's copy carries only in-frame clones and drops some. This table has roughly 100,000 clones, around 77% appearing once. With regard to this clone: Its antigen is unidentified.

Study-wide results and limits: Analyzed later, most CMV-associated TCR beta chains appeared HLA-restricted. Sequencing had likely introduced a cluster of highly shared sequence variants as an artifact. Across donors, most TCRs were seen rarely, yet some public ones were widespread.

The chain is built from TRBV18 and TRBJ1-5; D unclear. This TCR came from a male donor in good health and CMV-seropositive. Input material: PBMCs. CDR3 DNA: TGTGCCAGCTCACCAGGCAGCAATCAGCCCCAGCATTTT. Residues: CASSPGSNQPQHF.